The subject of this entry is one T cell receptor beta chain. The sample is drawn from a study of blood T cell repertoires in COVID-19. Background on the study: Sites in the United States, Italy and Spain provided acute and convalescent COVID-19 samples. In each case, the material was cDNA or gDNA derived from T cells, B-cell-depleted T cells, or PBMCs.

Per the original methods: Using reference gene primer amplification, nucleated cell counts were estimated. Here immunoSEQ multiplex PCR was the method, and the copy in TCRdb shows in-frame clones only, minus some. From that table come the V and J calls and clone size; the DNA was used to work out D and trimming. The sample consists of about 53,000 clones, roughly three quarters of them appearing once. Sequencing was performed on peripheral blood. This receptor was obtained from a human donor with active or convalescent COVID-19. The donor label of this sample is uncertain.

As DNA, the CDR3 is TGTGCCAGCAGCTTAGGTACGGGGAACCACGAGCAGTACTTC. Translation gives CASSLGTGNHEQYF. The V and J genes are TRBV11-2 and TRBJ2-7; tentatively, D is TRBD2 (5 bases). V shed 1 base and J shed 5 bases, with 12 bases lying between them. Germline V gene lookup returns CDR1 SGHAT and CDR2 FQNNGV. CDR3 length equals 14 residues.